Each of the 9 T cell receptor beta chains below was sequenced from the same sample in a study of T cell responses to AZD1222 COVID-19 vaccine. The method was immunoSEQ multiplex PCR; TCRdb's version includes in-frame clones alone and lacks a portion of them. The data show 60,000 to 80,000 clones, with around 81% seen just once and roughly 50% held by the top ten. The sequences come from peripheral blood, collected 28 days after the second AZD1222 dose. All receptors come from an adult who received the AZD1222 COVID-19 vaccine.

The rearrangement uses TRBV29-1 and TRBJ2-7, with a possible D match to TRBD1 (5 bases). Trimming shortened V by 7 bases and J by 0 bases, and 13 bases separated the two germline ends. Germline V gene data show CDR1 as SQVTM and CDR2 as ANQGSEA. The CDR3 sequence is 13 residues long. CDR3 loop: CSAKLTDSYEQYF. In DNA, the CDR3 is TGCAGCGCTAAACTGACAGACTCCTACGAGCAGTACTTC.

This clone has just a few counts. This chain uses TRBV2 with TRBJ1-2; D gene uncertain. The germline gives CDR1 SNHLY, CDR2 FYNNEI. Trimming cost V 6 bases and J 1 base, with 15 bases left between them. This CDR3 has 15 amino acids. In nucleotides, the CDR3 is TGTGCCAGCAGCCCCGCCGGCACATTTAACTATGGCTACACCTTC. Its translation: CASSPAGTFNYGYTF.

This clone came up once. DNA of the CDR3: TGTGCCAGCAGTGACCGGGAGGACAACACCGGGGAGCTGTTTTTT. It translates to CASSDREDNTGELFF. This rearrangement joins TRBV9 to TRBJ2-2, with 7 positions matching TRBD2. Per germline, CDR1 SGDLS and CDR2 YYNGEE. V dropped 5 bases and J dropped 2; count of bases not matched to a gene: 6. The CDR3 totals 15 residues.

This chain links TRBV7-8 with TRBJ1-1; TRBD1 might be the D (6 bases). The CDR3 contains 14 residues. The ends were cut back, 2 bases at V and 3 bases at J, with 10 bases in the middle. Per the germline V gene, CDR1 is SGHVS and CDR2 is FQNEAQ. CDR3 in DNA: TGTGCCAGCAGCTTATGGGAGGGGGACACTGAAGCTTTCTTT. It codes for CASSLWEGDTEAFF.

CDR3 nucleotides: TGCGCCAGCAGCTTGGGGGGCAGGGGAAAGACAGATACGCAGTATTTT. Translation gives CASSLGGRGKTDTQYF. This chain links TRBV5-1 with TRBJ2-3; TRBD1 is a possible D gene (6 bases). From germline, CDR1 is SGHRS and CDR2 YFSETQ. The CDR3 extends over 16 amino acids. Trimming took 0 bases from V and 3 from J, leaving 14 bases between them.

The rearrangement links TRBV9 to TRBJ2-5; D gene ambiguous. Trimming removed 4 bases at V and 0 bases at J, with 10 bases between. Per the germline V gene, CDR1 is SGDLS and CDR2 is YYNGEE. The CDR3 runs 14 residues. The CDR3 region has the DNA TGTGCCAGCAGCCCCGGGCCGTACCAAGAGACCCAGTACTTC. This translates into CASSPGPYQETQYF.

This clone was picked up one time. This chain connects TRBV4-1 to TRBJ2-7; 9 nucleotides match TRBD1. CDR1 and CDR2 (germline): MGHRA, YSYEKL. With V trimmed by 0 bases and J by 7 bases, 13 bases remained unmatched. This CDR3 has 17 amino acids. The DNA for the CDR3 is TGCGCCAGCAGCCAAGATGACGGGGGACAGGGTATCGGAGAGCAGTACTTC. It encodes CASSQDDGGQGIGEQYF.

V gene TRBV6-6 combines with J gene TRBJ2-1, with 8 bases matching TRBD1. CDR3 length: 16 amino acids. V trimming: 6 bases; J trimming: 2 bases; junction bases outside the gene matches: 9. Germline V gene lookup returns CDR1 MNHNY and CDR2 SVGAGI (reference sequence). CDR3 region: CASSPNRQGPYNEQFF. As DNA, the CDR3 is TGTGCCAGCAGCCCAAACCGACAGGGGCCCTACAATGAGCAGTTCTTC.

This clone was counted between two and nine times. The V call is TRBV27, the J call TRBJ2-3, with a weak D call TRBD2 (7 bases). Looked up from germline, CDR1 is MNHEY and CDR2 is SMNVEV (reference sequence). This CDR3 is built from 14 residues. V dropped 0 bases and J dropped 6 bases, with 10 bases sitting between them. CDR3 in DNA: TGTGCCAGCAGTTTATCCGGGGGGCACGATACGCAGTATTTT. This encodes CASSLSGGHDTQYF.